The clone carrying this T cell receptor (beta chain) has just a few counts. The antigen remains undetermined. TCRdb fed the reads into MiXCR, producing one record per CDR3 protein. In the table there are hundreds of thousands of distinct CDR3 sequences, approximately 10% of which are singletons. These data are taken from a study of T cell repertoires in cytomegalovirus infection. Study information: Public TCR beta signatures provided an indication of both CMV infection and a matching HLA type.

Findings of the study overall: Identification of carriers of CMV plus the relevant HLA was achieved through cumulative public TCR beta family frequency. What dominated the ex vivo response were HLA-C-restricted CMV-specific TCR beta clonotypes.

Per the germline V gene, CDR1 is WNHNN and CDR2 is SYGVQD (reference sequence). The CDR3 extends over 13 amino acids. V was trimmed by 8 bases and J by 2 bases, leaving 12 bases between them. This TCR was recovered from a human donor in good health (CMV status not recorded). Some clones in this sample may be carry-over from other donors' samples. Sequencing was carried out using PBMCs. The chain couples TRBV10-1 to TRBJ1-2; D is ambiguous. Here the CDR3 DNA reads TGCGCCAGCGCGTCCAGCGGGAACTATGGCTACACCTTC. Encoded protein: CASASSGNYGYTF.